The rows below give T cell receptor beta chains drawn from one sample of a study of breast tumors, draining lymph nodes, adjacent tissues. TCRdb reanalysed the multiplex PCR reads using MiXCR and keeps one entry per CDR3 protein. This repertoire shows under 300,000 distinct CDR3 sequences, roughly a third found once; its top ten account for over 3.5%. The sequenced material came from axillary lymph node tissue. Every receptor here comes from a female donor with breast cancer. Some clones in this sample may be carry-over from other donors' samples. Both conserved end residues are part of each CDR3. Fields, in order: J gene, CDR3 length, V gene, clone size, D gene, CDR3 protein, CDR3 DNA. The D gene is left open where the match is weak. Clone size is given for some rows only: seen once, a few or many times, or a class if the clone is expanded.

>TRBJ2-1|12|TRBV7-2|many|.
CASSLANNEQFF
TGTGCCAGCAGCTTAGCCAACAATGAGCAGTTCTTC
>TRBJ2-2|16|TRBV19|many|.
CASSTTGAKNTGELFF
TGTGCCAGTAGTACGACCGGGGCGAAGAACACCGGGGAGCTGTTTTTT
>TRBJ2-1|16|TRBV15|many|TRBD1
CATSTGTGGVYNEQFF
TGTGCCACCAGCACTGGGACAGGGGGTGTCTACAATGAGCAGTTCTTC
>TRBJ1-2|17|TRBV10-3|.|TRBD1
CATAGAGTGARDYGYTF
TGTGCCACCGCGGGCGCAGGGACAGGGGCGAGAGACTATGGCTACACCTTC
>TRBJ1-3|17|TRBV7-8|many|.
CASSLLDSGVSGNTIYF
TGTGCCAGCAGCTTATTGGACAGCGGAGTCTCTGGAAACACCATATATTTT
>TRBJ2-5|13|TRBV24-1|many|.
CATSDPNKETQYF
TGTGCCACCAGTGACCCCAATAAAGAGACCCAGTACTTC
>TRBJ2-7|11|TRBV6-1|many|.
CASTVGREQYF
TGTGCCAGCACCGTGGGACGCGAGCAGTACTTC
>TRBJ2-3|15|TRBV20-1|many|.
CSADSRGRSTDTQYF
TGCAGTGCCGATTCCCGGGGCCGGAGCACAGATACGCAGTATTTT
>TRBJ1-2|16|TRBV5-6|.|TRBD1
CASSPVGTGASYGYTF
TGTGCCAGCAGCCCGGTCGGGACAGGGGCAAGCTATGGCTACACCTTC
>TRBJ2-7|12|TRBV11-3|many|.
CASSKVQYEQYF
TGTGCCAGCAGCAAGGTCCAGTACGAGCAGTACTTC
>TRBJ2-7|14|TRBV9|many|.
CASSVGGTELEQYF
TGTGCCAGCAGCGTAGGAGGGACCGAGCTTGAGCAGTACTTC
>TRBJ1-1|15|TRBV2|.|.
CASSGQDSPLDEAFF
TGTGCCAGCAGCGGCCAGGACAGCCCCCTAGATGAAGCTTTCTTT
>TRBJ1-4|17|TRBV7-8|.|.
CASSLKGGLAGPEKLFF
TGTGCCAGCAGTTTGAAGGGTGGTTTGGCAGGGCCCGAAAAACTGTTTTTT
>TRBJ1-6|13|TRBV20-1|many|TRBD1
CSVTGTANSPLHF
TGCAGTGTCACCGGGACAGCTAATTCACCCCTCCACTTT
>TRBJ2-5|14|TRBV28|.|.
CASSSTVTQETQYF
TGTGCCAGCAGTTCGACAGTGACCCAAGAGACCCAGTACTTC
>TRBJ1-5|15|TRBV3-1|many|.
CASSPRGDSNQPQHF
TGTGCCAGCAGCCCCCGGGGCGATAGCAATCAGCCCCAGCATTTT
>TRBJ2-7|17|TRBV7-9|many|TRBD2
CASSVGTSGTLTYEQYF
TGTGCCAGCAGCGTGGGGACTAGCGGGACCTTAACCTACGAGCAGTACTTC
>TRBJ1-2|13|TRBV9|.|.
CASSVTGLTGNTF
TGTGCCAGCAGCGTAACTGGGCTTACTGGAAACACCTTC
>TRBJ1-2|14|TRBV4-3|many|.
CASSQDRRVYGYTF
TGCGCCAGCAGCCAAGATCGAAGAGTATACGGCTACACCTTC
>TRBJ2-3|15|TRBV27|few|.
CARINGGQNTDTQYF
TGTGCCAGAATTAACGGCGGACAGAACACAGATACGCAGTATTTT
>TRBJ2-6|13|TRBV2|many|.
CASTPRGANVLTF
TGTGCCAGCACCCCGCGGGGGGCCAACGTCCTGACTTTC
>TRBJ2-1|15|TRBV19|many|.
CASSMGSHLGNEQFF
TGTGCCAGTAGTATGGGGTCCCACCTTGGGAATGAGCAGTTCTTC
>TRBJ2-5|14|TRBV14|.|.
CASSQVGRGRTQSF
TGTGCCAGCAGCCAAGTGGGCAGGGGTAGGACCCAGTCCTTC
>TRBJ2-7|16|TRBV6-5|.|TRBD1
CASSYLGTGWTYEQYF
TGTGCCAGCAGTTACCTCGGGACAGGGTGGACCTACGAGCAGTACTTC
>TRBJ2-7|14|TRBV14|many|TRBD1
CASSPTGASLEQYF
TGTGCCAGCAGCCCCACAGGGGCCTCCCTCGAGCAGTACTTC
>TRBJ2-7|13|TRBV6-1|many|.
CAIRTPVGYEQYF
TGTGCCATCAGGACCCCCGTGGGCTACGAGCAGTACTTC
>TRBJ2-2|15|TRBV3-1|many|.
CASSQRTVNTGELFF
TGTGCCAGCAGCCAAAGAACAGTGAACACCGGGGAGCTGTTTTTT
>TRBJ2-7|13|TRBV6-5|many|.
CASSLEELHEQYF
TGTGCCAGCAGTTTGGAGGAGCTCCACGAGCAGTACTTC
>TRBJ2-7|11|TRBV19|many|.
CASAKQNEQYF
TGTGCCAGTGCAAAACAAAACGAGCAGTACTTC
>TRBJ2-2|14|TRBV19|.|TRBD1
CASSDRDDTGELFF
TGTGCCAGTTCAGACAGGGACGACACCGGGGAGCTGTTTTTT
>TRBJ2-3|17|TRBV20-1|many|TRBD2
CSAIDPGLAPYTDTQYF
TGCAGTGCTATAGATCCGGGACTAGCGCCTTACACAGATACGCAGTATTTT
>TRBJ2-7|14|TRBV7-2|many|.
CASSPEVGSYEQYF
TGTGCCAGCAGCCCGGAGGTCGGGTCGTACGAGCAGTACTTC
>TRBJ2-2|14|TRBV18|many|.
CASSPSQVTGELFF
TGTGCCAGCTCACCATCACAGGTTACCGGGGAGCTGTTTTTT
>TRBJ2-5|13|TRBV11-3|many|.
CASRTGLQETQYF
TGTGCCAGCAGAACAGGACTTCAAGAGACCCAGTACTTC
>TRBJ1-5|15|TRBV19|many|TRBD1
CASSVGTGVNQPQHF
TGTGCCAGTAGCGTCGGGACAGGGGTCAATCAGCCCCAGCATTTT
>TRBJ1-2|16|TRBV11-2|many|TRBD1
CASSLDPSGGMDGYTF
TGTGCCAGCAGCTTAGATCCGTCAGGGGGCATGGATGGCTACACCTTC
>TRBJ2-2|14|TRBV19|many|.
CASSINRNTGELFF
TGTGCCAGTAGTATTAACAGAAACACCGGGGAGCTGTTTTTT
>TRBJ2-1|15|TRBV7-8|many|TRBD2
CASSIGLAGEGEQFF
TGTGCCAGCAGCATAGGACTAGCGGGAGAAGGTGAGCAGTTCTTC
>TRBJ2-7|14|TRBV20-1|many|.
CSARDLGYSYEQYF
TGCAGTGCTAGAGACTTGGGATACTCCTACGAGCAGTACTTC
>TRBJ2-1|18|TRBV11-2|many|TRBD2
CASSLAAGLAISYNEQFF
TGTGCCAGCAGCTTGGCTGCGGGACTAGCGATCTCCTACAATGAGCAGTTCTTC